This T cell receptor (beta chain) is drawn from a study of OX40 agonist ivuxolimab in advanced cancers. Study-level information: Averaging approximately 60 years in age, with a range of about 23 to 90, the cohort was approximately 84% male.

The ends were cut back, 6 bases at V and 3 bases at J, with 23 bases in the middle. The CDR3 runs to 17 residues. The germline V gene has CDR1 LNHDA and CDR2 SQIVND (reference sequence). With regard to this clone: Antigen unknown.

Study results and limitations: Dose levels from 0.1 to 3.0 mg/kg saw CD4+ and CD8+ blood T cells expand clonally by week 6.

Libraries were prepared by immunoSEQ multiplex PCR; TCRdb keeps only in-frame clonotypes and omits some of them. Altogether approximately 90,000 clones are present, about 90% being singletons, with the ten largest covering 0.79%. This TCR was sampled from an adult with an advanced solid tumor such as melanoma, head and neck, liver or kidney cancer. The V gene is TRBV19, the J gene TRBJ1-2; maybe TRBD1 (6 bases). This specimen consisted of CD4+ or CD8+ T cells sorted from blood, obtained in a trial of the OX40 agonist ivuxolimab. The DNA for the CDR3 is TGTGCCAGTAGGCTGTGGGACACTCGACACCAGTACTATGGCTACACCTTC. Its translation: CASRLWDTRHQYYGYTF.